This is a list of T cell receptor beta chains from one sample in a study of T cell responses to AZD1222 COVID-19 vaccine. TCRdb keeps only in-frame clones here, not all; method: immunoSEQ multiplex PCR. The sample has around 100,000 clones; approximately 88% are singletons. The starting material was peripheral blood, obtained on day 0 of AZD1222 vaccination. These receptor sequences come from an adult in good health. Both conserved end residues are part of each CDR3. A D gene is named only where the DNA matches it firmly. Size is omitted from some rows. Given values are once, few, many or a class for expanded clones.

.	TRBV12-1	TRBJ2-7	.	TGTGCCAGCCCCCGATGGGCCCCTTCCTACGAGCAGTACTTC	CASPRWAPSYEQYF
.	TRBV6-2/TRBV6-3	TRBJ2-7	.	TGTGCCAGCAGTTACCACGACAGGGAGCAGTACTTC	CASSYHDREQYF
.	TRBV19	TRBJ2-5	TRBD1	TGTGCCAGTAGTAAGACACAGGGGGCACCACAAGAGACCCAGTACTTC	CASSKTQGAPQETQYF
.	TRBV6-1	TRBJ1-4	.	TGTGCCAGCAGTGAATCTTCGGGGCTTAAGGAAAAACTGTTTTTT	CASSESSGLKEKLFF
.	TRBV2	TRBJ2-5	.	TGTGCCAGCAGTCGACTAGAAGAGACCCAGTACTTC	CASSRLEETQYF
.	TRBV4-3	TRBJ1-1	.	TGCGCCAGCAGCCAAGATACCGGGTGGGGAAGGAACACTGAAGCTTTCTTT	CASSQDTGWGRNTEAFF
.	TRBV20-1	TRBJ1-2	.	TGCAGTGCAGAACAGGGATCCGGGACCTTC	CSAEQGSGTF
many	TRBV18	TRBJ1-1	TRBD1	TGTGCCAGCTCACCACGGGCTCCGGGACAGAAGACTGAAGCTTTCTTT	CASSPRAPGQKTEAFF
.	TRBV28	TRBJ2-6	TRBD1	TGTGCCAGCGAGACAGGGGGTCTTGGGGCCAACGTCCTGACTTTC	CASETGGLGANVLTF
.	TRBV7-8	TRBJ1-5	TRBD1	TGTGCCAGCAGCTTGGGGACAGGGCGGGATCAGCCCCAGCATTTT	CASSLGTGRDQPQHF
few	TRBV7-3	TRBJ1-2	.	TGTGCCAGCAGCTTGAATCAGGGTAACTATGGCTACACCTTC	CASSLNQGNYGYTF
.	TRBV27	TRBJ1-2	.	TGTGCCAGCAGTTTAAGGGGGGCGGACGATGGCTACACCTTC	CASSLRGADDGYTF
.	TRBV18	TRBJ2-2	.	TGTGCCAGCTCACCATCATACCAGAACACCGGGGAGCTGTTTTTT	CASSPSYQNTGELFF
.	TRBV7-7	TRBJ2-1	TRBD1	TGTGCTAGCAGCTTAGCGTTCGGGGACAGGGGATTCAATGAGCAGTTCTTC	CASSLAFGDRGFNEQFF
.	TRBV9	TRBJ1-2	.	TGTGCCAGCAGCCCCCTTAGCGGACACGGGGCCCGAAGCTATGGCTACACCTTC	CASSPLSGHGARSYGYTF
.	TRBV18	TRBJ2-7	TRBD2	TGTGCCAGCGGAGGTGGCGCGGGAGGTCCGTACGAGCAGTACTTC	CASGGGAGGPYEQYF
.	TRBV7-9	TRBJ2-7	.	TGTGCCAGCAGCTTAGCGGGGAGCTACGAGCAGTACTTC	CASSLAGSYEQYF
.	TRBV4-3	TRBJ1-5	.	TGCGCCAGCAGCCAAGATCAGGGCGGCAATCAGCCCCAGCATTTT	CASSQDQGGNQPQHF
.	TRBV12-3/TRBV12-4	TRBJ1-2	.	TGTGCCAGCAGTTTAGGCCAGGGGTCTGGCTACACCTTC	CASSLGQGSGYTF
few	TRBV19	TRBJ2-7	TRBD1	TGTGCCAGTAGTCCCTCCCCTCCCGGGGACAGCTATCAGCAGTACTTC	CASSPSPPGDSYQQYF
.	TRBV7-2	TRBJ2-7	.	TGTGCCAGCAGCTTTAACCGGGGATACGAGCAGTACTTC	CASSFNRGYEQYF
.	TRBV2	TRBJ1-3	.	TGTGCCAGCGGGACGGGAGGAGGAAACACCATATATTTT	CASGTGGGNTIYF
.	TRBV5-4	TRBJ2-2	TRBD1	TGTGCCAGCAGCTCCGGGACAGGGGGCGCCGTCTTCACCGGGGAGCTGTTTTTT	CASSSGTGGAVFTGELFF
.	TRBV19	TRBJ2-7	.	TGTGCCAGTAGTATAGGCGGGATCTCCTACGAGCAGTACTTC	CASSIGGISYEQYF
.	TRBV12-3/TRBV12-4	TRBJ1-1	.	TGTGCCAGCAGTTCCTACAGAGTCACTGAAGCTTTCTTT	CASSSYRVTEAFF
.	TRBV5-4	TRBJ2-5	TRBD2	TGTGCCAGCAGCTTACCCGGGGGGGCCGGGGAGACCCAGTACTTC	CASSLPGGAGETQYF
.	TRBV7-2	TRBJ2-2	TRBD2	TGTGCCAGCAGCCTAACAAGTACAGCGGGGGCCCCCTGGGCCGGGGAGCTGTTTTTT	CASSLTSTAGAPWAGELFF
few	TRBV20-1	TRBJ1-1	.	TGCAGTGCTAGTGAAGTTAAATTCATGAACACTGAAGCTTTCTTT	CSASEVKFMNTEAFF
.	TRBV30	TRBJ2-3	.	TGTGCCCAGGAAGGGGGAGATACGCAGTATTTT	CAQEGGDTQYF
.	TRBV7-3	TRBJ2-7	.	TGTGCCAGCAGCTCGGGGCTAGAGGGGGGCGAGCAGTACTTC	CASSSGLEGGEQYF
.	TRBV7-9	TRBJ1-1	.	TGTGCCAGCAGCTTAGCGTTAACAGGCAACCAAGAAGCTTTCTTT	CASSLALTGNQEAFF